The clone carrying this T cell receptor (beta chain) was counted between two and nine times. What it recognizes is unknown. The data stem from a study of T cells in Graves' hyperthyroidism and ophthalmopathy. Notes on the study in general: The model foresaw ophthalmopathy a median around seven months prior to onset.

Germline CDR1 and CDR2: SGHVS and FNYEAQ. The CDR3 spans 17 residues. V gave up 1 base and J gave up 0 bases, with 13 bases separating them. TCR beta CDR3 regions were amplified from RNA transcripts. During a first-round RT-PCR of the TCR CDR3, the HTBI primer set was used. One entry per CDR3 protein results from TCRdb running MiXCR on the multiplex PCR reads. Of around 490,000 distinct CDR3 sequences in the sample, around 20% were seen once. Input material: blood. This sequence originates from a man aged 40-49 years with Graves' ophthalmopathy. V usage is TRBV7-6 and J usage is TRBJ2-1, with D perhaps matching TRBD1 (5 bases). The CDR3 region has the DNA TGTGCCAGCAGCTTAGGGGTGGACCAGGGCTCCTACAATGAGCAGTTCTTC. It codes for CASSLGVDQGSYNEQFF.